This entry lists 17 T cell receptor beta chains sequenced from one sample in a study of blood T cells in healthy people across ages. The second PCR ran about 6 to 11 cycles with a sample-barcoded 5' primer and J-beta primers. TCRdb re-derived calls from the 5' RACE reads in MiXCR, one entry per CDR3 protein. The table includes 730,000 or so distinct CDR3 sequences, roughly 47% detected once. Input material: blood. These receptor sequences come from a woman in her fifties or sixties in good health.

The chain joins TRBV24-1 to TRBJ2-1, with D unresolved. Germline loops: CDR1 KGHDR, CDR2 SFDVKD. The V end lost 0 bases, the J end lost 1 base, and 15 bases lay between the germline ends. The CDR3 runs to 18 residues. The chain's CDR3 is CATSDLKGKKASYNEQFF. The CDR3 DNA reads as TGTGCCACCAGTGATTTGAAAGGGAAGAAGGCTTCCTACAATGAGCAGTTCTTC.

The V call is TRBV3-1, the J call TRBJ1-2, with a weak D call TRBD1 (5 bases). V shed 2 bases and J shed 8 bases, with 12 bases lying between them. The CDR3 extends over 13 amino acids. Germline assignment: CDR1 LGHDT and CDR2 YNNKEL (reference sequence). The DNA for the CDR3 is TGTGCCAGCAGCCAATATCGAGGGGTAGGCTACACCTTC. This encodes CASSQYRGVGYTF.

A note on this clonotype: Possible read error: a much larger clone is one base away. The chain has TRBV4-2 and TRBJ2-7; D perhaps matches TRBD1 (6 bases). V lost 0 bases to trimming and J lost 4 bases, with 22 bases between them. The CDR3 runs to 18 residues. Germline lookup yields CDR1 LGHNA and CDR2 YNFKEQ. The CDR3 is CASSQDFVEAGDLYEQYF. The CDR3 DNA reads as TGTGCCAGCAGCCAAGATTTTGTCGAAGCAGGGGATCTTTACGAGCAGTACTTC.

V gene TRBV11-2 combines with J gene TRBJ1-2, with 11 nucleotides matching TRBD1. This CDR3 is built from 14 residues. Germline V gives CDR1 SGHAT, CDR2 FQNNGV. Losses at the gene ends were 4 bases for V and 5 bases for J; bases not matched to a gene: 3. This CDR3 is CASSSGTGGYGYTF. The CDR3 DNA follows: TGTGCCAGCAGCTCCGGGACAGGGGGATATGGCTACACCTTC.

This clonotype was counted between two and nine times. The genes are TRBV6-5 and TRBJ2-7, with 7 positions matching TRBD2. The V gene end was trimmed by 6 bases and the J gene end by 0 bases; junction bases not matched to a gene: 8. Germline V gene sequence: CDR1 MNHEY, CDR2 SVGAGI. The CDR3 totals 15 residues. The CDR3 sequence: CASSLGGRPSYEQYF. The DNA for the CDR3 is TGTGCCAGCAGCCTTGGCGGGAGACCCTCCTACGAGCAGTACTTC.

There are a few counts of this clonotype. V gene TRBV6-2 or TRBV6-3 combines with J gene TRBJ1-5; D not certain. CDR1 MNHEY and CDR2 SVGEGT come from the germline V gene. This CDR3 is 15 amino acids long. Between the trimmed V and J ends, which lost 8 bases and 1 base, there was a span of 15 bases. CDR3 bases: TGTGCCAGCCGTTCCATGGGGAGAAGCAATCAGCCCCAGCATTTT. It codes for CASRSMGRSNQPQHF.

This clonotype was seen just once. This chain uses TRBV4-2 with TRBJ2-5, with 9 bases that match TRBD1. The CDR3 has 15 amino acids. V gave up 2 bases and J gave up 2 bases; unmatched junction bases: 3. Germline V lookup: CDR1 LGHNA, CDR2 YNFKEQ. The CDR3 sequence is CASSQYRGQQETQYF. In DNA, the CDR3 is TGTGCCAGCAGCCAATACAGGGGGCAACAAGAGACCCAGTACTTC.

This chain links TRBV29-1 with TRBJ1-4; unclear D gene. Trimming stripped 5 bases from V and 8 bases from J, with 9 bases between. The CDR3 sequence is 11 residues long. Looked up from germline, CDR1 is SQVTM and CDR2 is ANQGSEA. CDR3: CSVYYDEKLFF. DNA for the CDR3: TGCAGCGTTTATTACGACGAAAAACTGTTTTTT.

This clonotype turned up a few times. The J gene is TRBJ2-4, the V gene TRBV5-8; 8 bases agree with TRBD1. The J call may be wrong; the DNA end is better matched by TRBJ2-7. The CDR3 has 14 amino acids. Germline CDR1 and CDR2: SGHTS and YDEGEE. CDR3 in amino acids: CASSLDDRGYEQYF. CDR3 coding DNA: TGTGCCAGCAGCTTGGACGACAGGGGCTACGAGCAGTACTTC.

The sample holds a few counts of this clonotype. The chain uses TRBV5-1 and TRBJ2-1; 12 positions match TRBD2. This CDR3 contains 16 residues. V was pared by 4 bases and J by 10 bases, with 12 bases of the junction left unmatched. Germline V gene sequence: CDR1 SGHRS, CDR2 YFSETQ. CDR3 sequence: CASSPLGTSGYEEQFF. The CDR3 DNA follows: TGCGCCAGCAGCCCTCTGGGGACTAGCGGGTACGAGGAGCAGTTCTTC.

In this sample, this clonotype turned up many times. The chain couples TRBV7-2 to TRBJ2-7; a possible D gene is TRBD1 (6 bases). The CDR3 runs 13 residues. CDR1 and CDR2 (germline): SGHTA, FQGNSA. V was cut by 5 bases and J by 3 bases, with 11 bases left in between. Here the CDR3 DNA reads TGTGCCAGCAGCCCTCCGACAGGCTACGAGCAGTACTTC. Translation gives CASSPPTGYEQYF.

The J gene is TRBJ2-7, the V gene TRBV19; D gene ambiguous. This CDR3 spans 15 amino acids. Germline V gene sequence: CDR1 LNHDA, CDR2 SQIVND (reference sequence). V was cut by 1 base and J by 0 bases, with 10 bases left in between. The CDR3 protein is CASSIVFSDSYEQYF. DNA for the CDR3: TGTGCCAGTAGTATAGTTTTCAGCGACTCCTACGAGCAGTACTTC.

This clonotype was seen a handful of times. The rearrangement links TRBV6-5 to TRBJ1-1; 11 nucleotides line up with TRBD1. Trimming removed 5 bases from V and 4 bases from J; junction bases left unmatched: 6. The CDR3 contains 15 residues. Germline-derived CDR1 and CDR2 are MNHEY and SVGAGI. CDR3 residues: CASSLTGTGGTEAFF. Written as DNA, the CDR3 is TGTGCCAGCAGTCTCACCGGGACAGGGGGCACTGAAGCTTTCTTT.

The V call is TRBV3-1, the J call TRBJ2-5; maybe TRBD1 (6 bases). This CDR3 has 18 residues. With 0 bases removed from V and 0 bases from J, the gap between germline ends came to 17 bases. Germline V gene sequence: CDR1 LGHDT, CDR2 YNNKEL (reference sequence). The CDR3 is CASSQEKGVKTYQETQYF. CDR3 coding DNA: TGTGCCAGCAGCCAAGAAAAGGGGGTGAAAACGTACCAAGAGACCCAGTACTTC.

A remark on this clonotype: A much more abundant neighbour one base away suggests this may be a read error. The DNA of the CDR3 is TGTGCCAGCACCCTGGGACTTCTTGGTGAGCAGTTCTTC. Translation gives CASTLGLLGEQFF. The chain is built from TRBV7-9 and TRBJ2-1, with a weak D call TRBD2 (6 bases). V lost 7 bases and J lost 9, with 16 bases in between. CDR1 is SEHNR, CDR2 FQNEAQ, per germline (reference sequence). The CDR3 is 13 residues long.

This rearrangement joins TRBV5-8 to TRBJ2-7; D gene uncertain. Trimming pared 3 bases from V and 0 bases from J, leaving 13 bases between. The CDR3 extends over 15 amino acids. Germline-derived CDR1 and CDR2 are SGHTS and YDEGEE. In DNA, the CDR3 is TGTGCCAGCAGCTCCTGGGTTAGCAGCTCCTACGAGCAGTACTTC. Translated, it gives CASSSWVSSSYEQYF.

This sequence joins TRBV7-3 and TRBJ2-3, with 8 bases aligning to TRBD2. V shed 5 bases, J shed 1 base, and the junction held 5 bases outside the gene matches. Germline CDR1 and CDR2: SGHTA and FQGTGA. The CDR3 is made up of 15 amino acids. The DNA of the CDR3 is TGTGCCAGCAGCCAGACGACTAGCGGCACAGATACGCAGTATTTT. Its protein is CASSQTTSGTDTQYF.